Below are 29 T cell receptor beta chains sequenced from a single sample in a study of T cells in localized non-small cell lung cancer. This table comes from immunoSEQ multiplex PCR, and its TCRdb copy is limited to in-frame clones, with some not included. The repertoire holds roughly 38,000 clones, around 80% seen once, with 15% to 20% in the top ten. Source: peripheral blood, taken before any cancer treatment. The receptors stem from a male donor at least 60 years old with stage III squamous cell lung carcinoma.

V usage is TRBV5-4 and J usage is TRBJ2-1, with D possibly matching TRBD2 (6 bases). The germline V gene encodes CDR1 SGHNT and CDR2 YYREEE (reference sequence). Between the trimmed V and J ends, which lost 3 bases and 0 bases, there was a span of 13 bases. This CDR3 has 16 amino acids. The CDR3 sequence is CASSSTSMSSYNEQFF. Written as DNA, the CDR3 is TGTGCCAGCAGCTCCACTAGCATGAGCTCCTACAATGAGCAGTTCTTC.

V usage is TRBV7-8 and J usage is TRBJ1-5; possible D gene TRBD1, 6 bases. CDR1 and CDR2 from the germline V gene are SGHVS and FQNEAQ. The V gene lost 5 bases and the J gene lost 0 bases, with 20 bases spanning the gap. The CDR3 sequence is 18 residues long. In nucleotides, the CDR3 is TGTGCCAGCAGCCCTTCGTTTGGGGGCGCGTATAGCAATCAGCCCCAGCATTTT. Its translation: CASSPSFGGAYSNQPQHF.

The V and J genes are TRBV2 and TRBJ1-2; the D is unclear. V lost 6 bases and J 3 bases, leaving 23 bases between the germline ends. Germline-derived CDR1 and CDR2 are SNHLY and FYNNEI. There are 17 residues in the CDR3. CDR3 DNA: TGTGCCAGCAGGGTCGGGGTTTTGAGGGTCCGTCACTATGGCTACACCTTC. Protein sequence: CASRVGVLRVRHYGYTF.

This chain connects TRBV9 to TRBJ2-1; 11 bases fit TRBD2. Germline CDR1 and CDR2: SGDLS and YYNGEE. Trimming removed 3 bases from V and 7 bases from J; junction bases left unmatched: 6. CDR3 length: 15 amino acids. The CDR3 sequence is CASSATSGRWNEQFF. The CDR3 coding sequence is TGTGCCAGCAGCGCAACTAGCGGGAGATGGAATGAGCAGTTCTTC.

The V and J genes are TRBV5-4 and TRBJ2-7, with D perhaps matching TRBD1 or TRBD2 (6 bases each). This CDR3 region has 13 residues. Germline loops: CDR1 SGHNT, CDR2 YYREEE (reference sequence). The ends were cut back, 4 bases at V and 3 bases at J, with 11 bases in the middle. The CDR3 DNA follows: TGTGCCAGCAGCCAGGGGACTCGCTACGAGCAGTACTTC. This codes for CASSQGTRYEQYF.

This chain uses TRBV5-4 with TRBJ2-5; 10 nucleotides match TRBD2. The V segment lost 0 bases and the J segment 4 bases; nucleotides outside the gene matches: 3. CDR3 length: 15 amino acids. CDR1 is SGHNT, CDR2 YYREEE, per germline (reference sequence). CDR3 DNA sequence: TGTGCCAGCAGCTTGGAGAGGACTAGCGGAGAGACCCAGTACTTC. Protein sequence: CASSLERTSGETQYF.

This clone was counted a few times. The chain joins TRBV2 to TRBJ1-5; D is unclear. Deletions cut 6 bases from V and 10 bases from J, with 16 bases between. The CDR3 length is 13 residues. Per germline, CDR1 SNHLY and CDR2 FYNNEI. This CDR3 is CASSDLAFHPQHF. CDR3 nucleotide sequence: TGTGCCAGCAGCGATCTAGCATTCCATCCCCAGCATTTT.

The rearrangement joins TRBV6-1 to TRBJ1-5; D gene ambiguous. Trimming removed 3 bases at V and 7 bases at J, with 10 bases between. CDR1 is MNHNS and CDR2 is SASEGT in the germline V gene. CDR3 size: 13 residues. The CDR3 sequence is CASSDPGNQPQHF. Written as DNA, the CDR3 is TGTGCCAGCAGTGACCCGGGTAACCAGCCCCAGCATTTT.

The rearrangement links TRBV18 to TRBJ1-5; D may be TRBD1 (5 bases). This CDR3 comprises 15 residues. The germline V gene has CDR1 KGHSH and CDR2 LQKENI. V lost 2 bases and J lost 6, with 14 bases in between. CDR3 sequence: CASSPGGAGSQPQHF. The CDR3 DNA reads TGTGCCAGCTCACCAGGAGGGGCGGGGAGTCAGCCCCAGCATTTT.

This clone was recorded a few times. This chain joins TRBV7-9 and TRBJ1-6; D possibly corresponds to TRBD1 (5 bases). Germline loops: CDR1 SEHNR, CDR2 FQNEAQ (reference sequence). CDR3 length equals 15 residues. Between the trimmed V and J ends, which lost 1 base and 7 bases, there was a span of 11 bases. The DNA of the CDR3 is TGTGCCAGCAGCTTAGGGGGCGCAAAGAATTCACCCCTCCACTTT. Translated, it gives CASSLGGAKNSPLHF.

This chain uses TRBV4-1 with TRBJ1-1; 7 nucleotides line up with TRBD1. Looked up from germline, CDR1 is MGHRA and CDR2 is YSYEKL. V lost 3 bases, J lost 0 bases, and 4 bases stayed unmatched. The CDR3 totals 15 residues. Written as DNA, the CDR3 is TGCGCCAGCAGCCACCTGGACAGGATGAACACTGAAGCTTTCTTT. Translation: CASSHLDRMNTEAFF.

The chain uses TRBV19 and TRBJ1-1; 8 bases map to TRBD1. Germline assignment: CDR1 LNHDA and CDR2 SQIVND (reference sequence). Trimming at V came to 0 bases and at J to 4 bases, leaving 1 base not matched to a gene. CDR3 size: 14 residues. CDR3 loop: CASSIEDRGTEAFF. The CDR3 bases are TGTGCCAGTAGTATAGAAGACAGGGGCACTGAAGCTTTCTTT.

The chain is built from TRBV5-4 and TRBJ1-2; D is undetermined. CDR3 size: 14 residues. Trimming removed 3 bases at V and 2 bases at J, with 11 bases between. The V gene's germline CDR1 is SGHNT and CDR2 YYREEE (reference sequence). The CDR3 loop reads CASSSLTENYGYTF. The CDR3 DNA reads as TGTGCCAGCAGCTCCCTTACCGAAAACTATGGCTACACCTTC.

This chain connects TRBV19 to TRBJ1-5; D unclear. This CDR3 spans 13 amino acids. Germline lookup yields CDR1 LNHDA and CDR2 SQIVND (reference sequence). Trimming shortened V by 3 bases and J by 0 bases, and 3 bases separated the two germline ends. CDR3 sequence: CASSISSNQPQHF. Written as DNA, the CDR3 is TGTGCCAGTAGTATCAGTAGCAATCAGCCCCAGCATTTT. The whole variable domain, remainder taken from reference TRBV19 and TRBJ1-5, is DGGITQSPKYLFRKEGQNVTLSCEQNLNHDAMYWYRQDPGQGLRLIYYSQIVNDFQKGDIAEGYSVSREKKESFPLTVTSAQKNPTAFYLCASSISSNQPQHFGDGTRLSIL.

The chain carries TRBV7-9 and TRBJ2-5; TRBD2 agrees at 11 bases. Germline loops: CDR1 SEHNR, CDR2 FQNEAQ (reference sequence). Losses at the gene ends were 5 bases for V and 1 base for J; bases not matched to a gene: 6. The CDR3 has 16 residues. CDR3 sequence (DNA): TGTGCCAGCAGCCTAGGGACTAGCGGTACCCAAGAGACCCAGTACTTC. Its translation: CASSLGTSGTQETQYF.

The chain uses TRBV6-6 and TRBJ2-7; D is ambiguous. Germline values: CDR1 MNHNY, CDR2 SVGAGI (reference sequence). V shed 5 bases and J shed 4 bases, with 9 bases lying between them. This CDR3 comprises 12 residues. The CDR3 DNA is TGTGCCAGCAGTAATATGAAGTACGAGCAGTACTTC. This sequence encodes CASSNMKYEQYF.

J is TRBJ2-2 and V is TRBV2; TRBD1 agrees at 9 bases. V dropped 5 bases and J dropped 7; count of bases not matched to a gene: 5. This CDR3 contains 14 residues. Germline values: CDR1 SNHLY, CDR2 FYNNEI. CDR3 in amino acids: CASSLQGANGELFF. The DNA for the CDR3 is TGTGCCAGCAGTCTACAGGGGGCTAACGGGGAGCTGTTTTTT.

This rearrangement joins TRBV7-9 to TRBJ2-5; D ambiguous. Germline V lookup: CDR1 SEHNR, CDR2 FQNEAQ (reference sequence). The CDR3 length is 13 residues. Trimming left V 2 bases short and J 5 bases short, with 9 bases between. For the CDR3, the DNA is TGTGCCAGCAGCTTAACCCTCATGGAGACCCAGTACTTC. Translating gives CASSLTLMETQYF.

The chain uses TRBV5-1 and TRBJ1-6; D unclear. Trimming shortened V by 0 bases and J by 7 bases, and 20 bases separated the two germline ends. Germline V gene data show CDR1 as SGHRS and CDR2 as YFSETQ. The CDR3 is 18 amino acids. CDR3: CASSLGVTTSSKNSPLHF. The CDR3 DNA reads TGCGCCAGCAGCTTGGGCGTTACAACGTCCTCAAAAAATTCACCCCTCCACTTT.

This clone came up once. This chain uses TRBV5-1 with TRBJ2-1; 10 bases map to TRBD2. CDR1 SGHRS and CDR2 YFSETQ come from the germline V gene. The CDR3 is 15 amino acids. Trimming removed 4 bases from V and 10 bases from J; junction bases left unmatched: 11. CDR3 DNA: TGCGCCAGCAGCGGTTCCGGGACTAGCGCGGGGGAGCAGTTCTTC. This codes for CASSGSGTSAGEQFF.

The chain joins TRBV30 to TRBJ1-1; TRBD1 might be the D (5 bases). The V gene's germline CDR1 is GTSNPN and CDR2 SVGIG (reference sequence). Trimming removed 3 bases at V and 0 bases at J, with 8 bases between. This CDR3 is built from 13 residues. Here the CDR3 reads CAWRTELNTEAFF. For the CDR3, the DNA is TGTGCCTGGAGGACAGAATTGAACACTGAAGCTTTCTTT.

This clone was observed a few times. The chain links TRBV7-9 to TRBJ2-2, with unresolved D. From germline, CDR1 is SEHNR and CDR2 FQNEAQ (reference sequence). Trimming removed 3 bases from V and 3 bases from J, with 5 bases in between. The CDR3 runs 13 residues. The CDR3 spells CASSLSDTGELFF. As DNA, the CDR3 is TGTGCCAGCAGCTTGTCCGACACCGGGGAGCTGTTTTTT.

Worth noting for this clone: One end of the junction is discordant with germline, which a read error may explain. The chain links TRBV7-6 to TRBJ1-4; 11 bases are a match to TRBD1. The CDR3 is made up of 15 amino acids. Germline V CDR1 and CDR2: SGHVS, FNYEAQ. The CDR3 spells CASSPRTGGNGKLFF. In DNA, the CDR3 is TGTGCCAGCAGCCCCAGGACAGGGGGCAATGGAAAACTGTTTTTT.

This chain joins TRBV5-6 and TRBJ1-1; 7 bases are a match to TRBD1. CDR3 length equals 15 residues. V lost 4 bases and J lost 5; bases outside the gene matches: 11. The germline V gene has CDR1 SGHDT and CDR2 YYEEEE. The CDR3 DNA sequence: TGTGCCAGCAGCATCGAAGGGGGCGCGGGTACTGAAGCTTTCTTT. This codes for CASSIEGGAGTEAFF.

For the CDR3, the DNA is TGTGCCACTACCAGTGGAGTTAACACCGGGGAGCTGTTTTTT. As protein: CATTSGVNTGELFF. This chain connects TRBV11-2 to TRBJ2-2; D is uncertain. The CDR3 runs to 14 residues. V was pared by 10 bases and J by 2 bases, with 14 bases between. Germline V lookup: CDR1 SGHAT, CDR2 FQNNGV.

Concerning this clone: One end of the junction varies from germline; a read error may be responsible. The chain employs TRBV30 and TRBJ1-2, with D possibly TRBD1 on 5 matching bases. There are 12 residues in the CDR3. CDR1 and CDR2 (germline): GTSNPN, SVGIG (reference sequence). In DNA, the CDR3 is TGTGCCTGGAGTACGCCTGGACGGCGGGGGAGATTC. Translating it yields CAWSTPGRRGRF.

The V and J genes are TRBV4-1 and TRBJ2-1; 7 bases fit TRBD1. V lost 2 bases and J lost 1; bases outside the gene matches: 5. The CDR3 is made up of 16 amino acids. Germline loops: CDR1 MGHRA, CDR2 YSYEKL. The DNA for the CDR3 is TGCGCCAGCAGCCAATTACAGGGGTCGTCCTACAATGAGCAGTTCTTC. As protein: CASSQLQGSSYNEQFF.

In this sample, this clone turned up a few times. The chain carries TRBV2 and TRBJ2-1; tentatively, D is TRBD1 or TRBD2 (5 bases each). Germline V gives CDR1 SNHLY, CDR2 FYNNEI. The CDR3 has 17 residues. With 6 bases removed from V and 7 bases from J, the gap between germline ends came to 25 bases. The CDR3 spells CASRTRPGPPSRNEQFF. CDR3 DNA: TGTGCCAGCAGAACAAGACCGGGACCGCCGTCGAGAAATGAGCAGTTCTTC.

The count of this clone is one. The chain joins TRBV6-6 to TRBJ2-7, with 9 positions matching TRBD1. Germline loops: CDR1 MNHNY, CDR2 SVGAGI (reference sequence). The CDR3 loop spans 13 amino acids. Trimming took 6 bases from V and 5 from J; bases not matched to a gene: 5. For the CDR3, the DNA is TGTGCCAGCAGCTGGACAGGGGAAAACGAGCAGTACTTC. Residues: CASSWTGENEQYF.